This is a list of T cell receptor beta chains from one sample in a study of control samples from healthy donors and cancer patients. Sequencing was performed with immunoSEQ multiplex PCR; in TCRdb, only in-frame clones are kept and a portion is missing. This sample has more than 100,000 clones, with roughly 89% found just once. The sample comprised PBMCs. The receptors derive from a man over 45 with head and neck cancer. The CDR3 runs from the conserved cysteine through the conserved F or W. D genes are given only for firm matches. Only part of the rows carry a size: once, few, many, or a class if the clone is expanded.

V	D	J	size	CDR3	DNA
TRBV5-1	NA	TRBJ1-4	NA	CASSRLGVVNEKLFF	TGCGCCAGCAGCCGTTTAGGCGTAGTTAATGAAAAACTGTTTTTT
TRBV30	NA	TRBJ2-7	NA	CAWSAGPNYEQYF	TGTGCCTGGAGTGCAGGACCTAACTACGAGCAGTACTTC
TRBV4-1	NA	TRBJ1-1	NA	CASSQNSGANTEAFF	TGCGCCAGCAGCCAAAATTCGGGGGCGAACACTGAAGCTTTCTTT
TRBV7-9	NA	TRBJ1-4	once	CASSRTLREKLFF	TGTGCCAGCAGCCGGACTCTAAGGGAAAAACTGTTTTTT
TRBV7-9	NA	TRBJ2-5	NA	CASSLPRVHGEETQYF	TGTGCCAGCAGCTTACCCCGGGTCCACGGAGAGGAGACCCAGTACTTC
TRBV29-1	NA	TRBJ2-1	NA	CSVGFAGDSPYNEQFF	TGCAGCGTTGGATTCGCGGGGGACAGCCCATACAATGAGCAGTTCTTC
TRBV5-1	TRBD2	TRBJ2-5	NA	CASSTSGREGETQYF	TGCGCCAGCTCTACTAGCGGGAGAGAAGGGGAGACCCAGTACTTC
TRBV9	NA	TRBJ2-1	NA	CASSPWTKYNEQFF	TGTGCCAGCAGCCCTTGGACTAAGTACAATGAGCAGTTCTTC
TRBV13	TRBD1	TRBJ2-1	NA	CASSRDRGGDEQFF	TGTGCCAGCAGCCGGGACAGAGGGGGAGATGAGCAGTTCTTC
TRBV6-1	TRBD2	TRBJ2-4	NA	CASSEIPLAGGDIQYF	TGTGCCAGCAGTGAAATCCCTCTAGCGGGGGGTGACATTCAGTACTTC
TRBV2	NA	TRBJ1-5	NA	CASSGQRGSNQPQHF	TGTGCCAGCAGTGGTCAAAGGGGAAGCAATCAGCCCCAGCATTTT
TRBV5-1	NA	TRBJ2-1	NA	CASRRAEYPRDEQFF	TGCGCCAGCAGAAGAGCGGAGTACCCGCGGGATGAGCAGTTCTTC
TRBV28	NA	TRBJ1-5	NA	CASSLSYRGSNQPQHF	TGTGCCAGCAGTTTAAGTTATAGGGGTAGCAATCAGCCCCAGCATTTT
TRBV10-3	NA	TRBJ2-7	NA	CAISASKGGLGYEQYF	TGTGCCATCAGTGCATCCAAGGGGGGATTGGGGTACGAGCAGTACTTC
TRBV7-3	NA	TRBJ1-4	NA	CASRKNRKGMETNEKLFF	TGTGCCAGCAGAAAGAATAGAAAGGGCATGGAGACTAATGAAAAACTGTTTTTT
TRBV5-1	TRBD1	TRBJ1-3	NA	CASSLIGTAPTGSGNTIYF	TGCGCCAGCAGCTTGATAGGGACAGCCCCAACTGGCTCTGGAAACACCATATATTTT
TRBV6-2/TRBV6-3	NA	TRBJ1-2	NA	CASSPDRLRGYTF	TGTGCCAGCAGCCCCGACAGACTCCGTGGCTACACCTTC
TRBV7-9	NA	TRBJ2-1	once	CASSRRDGTYNEQFF	TGTGCCAGCAGCAGGCGGGACGGAACCTACAATGAGCAGTTCTTC
TRBV4-1	NA	TRBJ2-7	NA	CASSQEEDSGSYEQYF	TGCGCCAGCAGCCAAGAGGAGGATAGCGGCTCCTACGAGCAGTACTTC
TRBV28	TRBD2	TRBJ2-1	NA	CASSWEGAYNEQFF	TGTGCCAGCAGTTGGGAGGGTGCCTACAATGAGCAGTTCTTC
TRBV18	TRBD1	TRBJ1-2	once	CASSRTAGGGIYGYTF	TGTGCCAGCTCACGAACGGCAGGGGGCGGGATCTATGGCTACACCTTC
TRBV28	NA	TRBJ1-5	NA	CASSLGRNTNQPQHF	TGTGCCAGCAGTTTAGGCAGAAACACTAATCAGCCCCAGCATTTT
TRBV9	NA	TRBJ1-5	once	CASSVRSFNQPQHF	TGTGCCAGCAGCGTAAGGTCATTCAATCAGCCCCAGCATTTT
TRBV28	NA	TRBJ2-3	NA	CASSLTRRRGTDTQYF	TGTGCCAGCAGTCTTACTAGAAGGAGGGGCACAGATACGCAGTATTTT
TRBV5-8	NA	TRBJ2-7	NA	CASSRGDSSYEQYF	TGTGCCAGCAGCCGGGGGGACAGCTCCTACGAGCAGTACTTC
TRBV10-3	NA	TRBJ2-1	NA	CAISDPPANEQFF	TGTGCCATCAGTGACCCCCCCGCCAATGAGCAGTTCTTC
TRBV19	TRBD2	TRBJ2-1	NA	CASSPSGRDRVF	TGTGCCAGTAGTCCGAGCGGGAGAGATAGGGTCTTC
TRBV3-1/TRBV3-2	TRBD2	TRBJ2-3	NA	CASLQRGADTQYF	TGTGCCAGCCTACAGCGGGGGGCAGATACGCAGTATTTT
TRBV18	NA	TRBJ2-7	NA	CASSPRRLTYEQYF	TGTGCCAGCTCACCACGGCGCCTAACATACGAGCAGTACTTC
TRBV5-1	NA	TRBJ1-1	NA	CASSLEIRAGNTEAFF	TGCGCCAGCAGCTTGGAAATCCGGGCAGGGAACACTGAAGCTTTCTTT
TRBV28	NA	TRBJ1-1	few	CASSLRQLEAFF	TGTGCCAGCAGTTTACGGCAGCTTGAAGCTTTCTTT
TRBV2	NA	TRBJ1-2	NA	CASSAGMLRGYTF	TGTGCCAGCAGTGCCGGTATGCTACGTGGCTACACCTTC
TRBV27	TRBD2	TRBJ2-3	NA	CASSPNLGLAGETDTQYF	TGTGCCAGCAGCCCCAACCTCGGACTAGCGGGAGAAACAGATACGCAGTATTTT
TRBV12-3/TRBV12-4	TRBD1	TRBJ1-2	NA	CASQTGVGGYTF	TGTGCCAGCCAGACAGGGGTAGGCGGCTACACCTTC
TRBV15	NA	TRBJ2-3	NA	CATSTGGATDTQYF	TGTGCCACCAGCACCGGGGGTGCCACAGATACGCAGTATTTT
TRBV2	NA	TRBJ2-2	NA	CAIRGGGTGELFF	TGTGCCATCAGAGGGGGGGGCACCGGGGAGCTGTTTTTT
TRBV5-6	NA	TRBJ2-5	NA	CASSWGHQETQYF	TGTGCCAGCAGCTGGGGGCACCAAGAGACCCAGTACTTC
TRBV3-1/TRBV3-2	NA	TRBJ1-6	many	CASSPRGRLALHF	TGTGCCAGCAGCCCGAGGGGCCGTTTGGCCCTCCACTTT
TRBV5-1	NA	TRBJ1-6	NA	CASSLYGPQYNSPLHF	TGCGCCAGCAGCTTGTATGGGCCTCAATATAATTCACCCCTCCACTTT
TRBV3-1/TRBV3-2	NA	TRBJ2-7	NA	CASSPSFATSTTSYEQYF	TGTGCCAGCAGCCCCTCCTTTGCCACTAGCACAACCTCCTACGAGCAGTACTTC
TRBV18	NA	TRBJ2-3	few	CASSRRGIFGDTQYF	TGTGCCAGCTCACGGCGAGGGATTTTCGGGGATACGCAGTATTTT
TRBV28	NA	TRBJ2-5	NA	CASSYLWQKETQYF	TGTGCCAGCAGTTACCTTTGGCAGAAAGAGACCCAGTACTTC
TRBV3-1/TRBV3-2	NA	TRBJ2-7	NA	CASSPSLGNYEQYF	TGTGCCAGTAGCCCCAGCCTAGGGAACTACGAGCAGTACTTC
TRBV4-1	NA	TRBJ1-4	NA	CASSQDLGGLNEKLFF	TGCGCCAGCAGCCAAGATCTGGGGGGACTGAATGAAAAACTGTTTTTT
TRBV6-5	NA	TRBJ2-1	NA	CASSYSQGRNEQFF	TGTGCCAGCAGTTACTCGCAGGGGAGGAATGAGCAGTTCTTC
TRBV4-1	NA	TRBJ1-2	NA	CASSQSGFGGNYGYTF	TGCGCCAGCAGCCAAAGCGGCTTCGGGGGTAACTATGGCTACACCTTC
TRBV20-1	NA	TRBJ2-2	NA	CSAGGQAGGELFF	TGCAGTGCTGGTGGTCAGGCGGGCGGGGAGCTGTTTTTT
TRBV3-1/TRBV3-2	TRBD2	TRBJ2-1	NA	CASSQLSPGLAGVSYNEQFF	TGTGCCAGCAGCCAACTATCTCCGGGACTAGCGGGAGTATCCTACAATGAGCAGTTCTTC
TRBV28	NA	TRBJ1-6	NA	CASSLPSSYNSPLHF	TGTGCCAGCAGTTTGCCGAGCTCCTATAATTCACCCCTCCACTTT
TRBV2	NA	TRBJ1-1	few	CASSEARVTEAFF	TGTGCCAGCAGTGAAGCGCGGGTCACTGAAGCTTTCTTT
TRBV7-9	TRBD2	TRBJ2-7	NA	CASSLSTSGRAPYEQYF	TGTGCCAGCAGTTTGTCGACTAGCGGGAGGGCCCCCTACGAGCAGTACTTC
TRBV6-2/TRBV6-3	NA	TRBJ1-5	NA	CASSYEKSGQIPFAQPQHF	TGTGCCAGCAGTTACGAGAAATCCGGACAGATTCCTTTTGCTCAGCCCCAGCATTTT
TRBV5-1	TRBD1	TRBJ1-2	NA	CASSLGDRGRNGYTF	TGCGCCAGCAGCTTAGGGGACAGGGGAAGGAATGGCTACACCTTC
TRBV7-6	TRBD2	TRBJ2-1	NA	CASSSSGRAWDNEQFF	TGTGCCAGCAGCTCTAGCGGGAGGGCCTGGGACAATGAGCAGTTCTTC
TRBV2	NA	TRBJ2-6	NA	CASGVNPVGANVLTF	TGTGCCAGCGGGGTTAATCCCGTCGGGGCCAACGTCCTGACTTTC
TRBV14	NA	TRBJ1-2	NA	CASSQVRGNGYTF	TGTGCCAGCAGCCAAGTTCGGGGAAATGGCTACACCTTC